The 21 T cell receptor beta chains below come from one sample, sequenced in a study of blood T cell repertoires in COVID-19. Sequenced by immunoSEQ multiplex PCR; TCRdb stores in-frame clones only, minus some. The sample holds 190,000 or so clones; around 92% are singletons and the top ten take approximately 8%. The specimen was PBMCs or T cells enriched from blood (not recorded which). Every receptor here comes from a woman between 18 and 30 years old who had recovered from COVID-19.

The CDR3 sequence: CASSLGDWETQYF. The DNA of the CDR3 is TGTGCCAGCAGCTTGGGTGACTGGGAGACCCAGTACTTC. This chain connects TRBV5-6 to TRBJ2-5; D is unclear. CDR1 is SGHDT and CDR2 is YYEEEE in the germline V gene. Trimming took off 0 bases at V and 5 bases at J, with 8 bases between the two ends. The CDR3 runs to 13 residues.

The V and J genes are TRBV7-3 and TRBJ2-7; TRBD2 aligns across 8 bases. The CDR3 consists of 16 residues. J gave up 2 bases and V 5 bases, and 11 bases lay outside the gene matches. The germline V gene has CDR1 SGHTA and CDR2 FQGTGA. The CDR3 loop is CASSTSGTSGTYEQYF. In nucleotides, the CDR3 is TGTGCCAGCAGCACTTCGGGGACTAGTGGTACCTACGAGCAGTACTTC.

The gene calls are TRBV3-1 (or the pseudogene TRBV3-2) and TRBJ1-1, with TRBD1 matching over 11 bases. The CDR3 is 16 residues long. Trimming at V came to 4 bases and at J to 5 bases, leaving 9 bases not matched to a gene. The germline V gene has CDR1 LGHDT and CDR2 YNNKEL (reference sequence). CDR3 region: CASSRWDRGSVTEAFF. The CDR3 DNA is TGTGCCAGCAGCCGCTGGGACAGGGGGTCGGTTACTGAAGCTTTCTTT.

The J gene is TRBJ1-2, the V gene TRBV2, with 8 bases aligning to TRBD1. Germline CDR1 SNHLY, CDR2 FYNNEI. The CDR3 consists of 16 residues. Trimming removed 3 bases from V and 0 bases from J; junction bases left unmatched: 6. The chain's CDR3 is CASSEQGARTNYGYTF. DNA for the CDR3: TGTGCCAGCAGTGAGCAGGGGGCGAGGACTAACTATGGCTACACCTTC.

The J gene is TRBJ2-3, the V gene TRBV2, with D perhaps matching TRBD2 (5 bases). Germline lookup yields CDR1 SNHLY and CDR2 FYNNEI. The CDR3 consists of 15 residues. The V gene lost 6 bases and the J gene lost 1 base, with 14 bases spanning the gap. The CDR3 DNA reads as TGTGCCAGCAGCGCCACTAGGAAGGGCACAGATACGCAGTATTTT. Translated: CASSATRKGTDTQYF.

The rearrangement joins TRBV3-1 (or the pseudogene TRBV3-2) to TRBJ1-3; D unclear. The CDR3 loop spans 15 amino acids. Trimming removed 1 base at V and 4 bases at J, with 11 bases between. Germline CDR1 reads LGHDT; CDR2 reads YNNKEL (reference sequence). The CDR3 region is CASSQGTYTGNTIYF. CDR3 nucleotides: TGTGCCAGCAGCCAAGGGACTTATACGGGAAACACCATATATTTT.

The rearrangement uses TRBV12-3 or TRBV12-4 and TRBJ1-4, with no clear D. V was trimmed by 6 bases and J by 7 bases, leaving 12 bases between them. CDR3 length: 13 amino acids. As DNA, the CDR3 is TGTGCCAGCAGATCGTCACGGGTTGAAAAACTGTTTTTT. This sequence encodes CASRSSRVEKLFF.

V usage is TRBV2 and J usage is TRBJ1-5; TRBD1 might be the D (5 bases). Germline V gives CDR1 SNHLY, CDR2 FYNNEI. The CDR3 length is 13 residues. Trimming pared 8 bases from V and 7 bases from J, leaving 15 bases between. CDR3 sequence reads: CASGRDERQPQHF. The CDR3, as DNA: TGTGCCAGCGGGCGGGACGAGAGGCAGCCCCAGCATTTT. Supplemented by reference TRBV2 and TRBJ1-5, the full variable domain reads EPEVTQTPSHQVTQMGQEVILRCVPISNHLYFYWYRQILGQKVEFLVSFYNNEISEKSEIFDDQFSVERPDGSNFTLKIRSTKLEDSAMYFCASGRDERQPQHFGDGTRLSIL.

This clone occurred once. For the CDR3, the DNA is TGTGCCAGCAGCTTATGGGGACAGGTATCCTACGAGCAGTACTTC. It yields the protein CASSLWGQVSYEQYF. The gene calls are TRBV7-2 and TRBJ2-7; 8 bases fit TRBD1. The V segment lost 2 bases and the J segment 1 base; nucleotides outside the gene matches: 4. The CDR3 has 15 residues. Germline V gene lookup returns CDR1 SGHTA and CDR2 FQGNSA.

J is TRBJ1-1 and V is TRBV7-8; D not resolved. Germline V gene sequence: CDR1 SGHVS, CDR2 FQNEAQ. Trimming took 2 bases from V and 1 from J, leaving 8 bases between them. The length of the CDR3 is 14 residues. CDR3 sequence (DNA): TGTGCCAGCAGCTTAATGCCGGGGAACACTGAAGCTTTCTTT. Translation: CASSLMPGNTEAFF.

This chain uses TRBV3-1 (or the pseudogene TRBV3-2) with TRBJ1-1, with TRBD1 matching 7 bases. V was pared by 4 bases and J by 4 bases, with 6 bases of the junction left unmatched. CDR1 and CDR2 (germline): LGHDT, YNNKEL (reference sequence). The CDR3 totals 14 residues. CDR3 sequence (DNA): TGTGCCAGCAGCCGCCGACAGGGTGCCACTGAAGCTTTCTTT. This translates into CASSRRQGATEAFF.

V is TRBV5-4 and J is TRBJ1-1; tentatively, D is TRBD1 (5 bases). The CDR3 totals 15 residues. The V end was cut by 3 bases, the J end by 4 bases, with 16 bases between. From germline, CDR1 is SGHNT and CDR2 YYREEE (reference sequence). The CDR3: CASSSGLAVATEAFF. The DNA of the CDR3 is TGTGCCAGCAGCTCGGGACTGGCGGTGGCCACTGAAGCTTTCTTT.

This sequence joins TRBV19 and TRBJ1-2; a possible D gene is TRBD1 (6 bases). There are 15 residues in the CDR3. The germline gives CDR1 LNHDA, CDR2 SQIVND (reference sequence). V was clipped by 5 bases and J by 8 bases, with 21 bases between them. CDR3 in amino acids: CASSSTVAGAKGYTF. CDR3 nucleotides: TGTGCCAGTAGTTCTACGGTAGCGGGGGCTAAGGGCTACACCTTC.

The chain employs TRBV10-1 and TRBJ2-7, with D possibly matching TRBD1 (5 bases). CDR3 length: 12 residues. Germline V CDR1 and CDR2: WNHNN, SYGVQD (reference sequence). V was pared by 8 bases and J by 2 bases, with 10 bases between. This CDR3 is CASGAGPYEQYF. CDR3 nucleotides: TGCGCCAGCGGGGCAGGACCCTACGAGCAGTACTTC.

The rearrangement links TRBV7-8 to TRBJ1-2; 8 bases are shared with TRBD1. The germline gives CDR1 SGHVS, CDR2 FQNEAQ. V lost 5 bases to trimming and J lost 2 bases; unmatched junction nucleotides: 4. The length of the CDR3 is 14 residues. The CDR3 sequence: CASSPGQGNYGYTF. CDR3 coding DNA: TGTGCCAGCAGCCCAGGACAGGGCAACTATGGCTACACCTTC.

The chain links TRBV28 to TRBJ1-6, with 9 nucleotides matching TRBD1. V dropped 5 bases and J dropped 4; count of bases not matched to a gene: 6. CDR3 length equals 16 residues. Germline V gives CDR1 MDHEN, CDR2 SYDVKM. CDR3 sequence reads: CASSDGTGSYNSPLHF. Here the CDR3 DNA reads TGTGCCAGCAGTGACGGGACAGGGTCATATAATTCACCCCTCCACTTT.

The CDR3 is CASSSSGTGGFGYTF. For the CDR3, the DNA is TGTGCCAGCAGCTCGTCCGGGACAGGGGGATTTGGCTACACCTTC. The chain carries TRBV7-9 and TRBJ1-2; 11 bases map to TRBD1. With 4 bases clipped from V and 7 bases from J, the junction kept 8 bases outside the gene matches. Looked up from germline, CDR1 is SEHNR and CDR2 is FQNEAQ (reference sequence). The CDR3 length is 15 residues.

The chain carries TRBV29-1 and TRBJ2-1; D is unclear. The CDR3 has 12 amino acids. Trimming cost V 7 bases and J 4 bases, with 11 bases left between them. The germline CDR1 and CDR2 sequences are SQVTM and ANQGSEA. The CDR3 DNA sequence: TGCAGCGACCAAGCCGGGTACAATGAGCAGTTCTTC. It is translated as CSDQAGYNEQFF.

The chain combines TRBV7-2 with TRBJ2-2; D possibly corresponds to TRBD1 (6 bases). Trimming removed 3 bases at V and 6 bases at J, with 20 bases between. Per the germline V gene, CDR1 is SGHTA and CDR2 is FQGNSA. This CDR3 spans 17 amino acids. The CDR3 loop reads CASSFGGVGSLAGELFF. DNA for the CDR3: TGTGCCAGCAGCTTTGGGGGCGTAGGCTCTCTCGCCGGGGAGCTGTTTTTT.

This sequence joins TRBV5-1 and TRBJ1-2; no clear D gene. Trimming cost V 0 bases and J 5 bases, with 14 bases left between them. Per germline, CDR1 SGHRS and CDR2 YFSETQ. The CDR3 extends over 15 amino acids. CDR3 sequence (DNA): TGCGCCAGCAGCTTGGGGGCCATCGGCGTATATGGCTACACCTTC. It encodes CASSLGAIGVYGYTF.

This rearrangement joins TRBV6-5 to TRBJ2-7; D might be TRBD2 (6 bases). CDR3 length equals 14 residues. Germline values: CDR1 MNHEY, CDR2 SVGAGI. The V end lost 6 bases, the J end lost 5 bases, and 17 bases lay between the germline ends. DNA of the CDR3: TGTGCCAGCAGCCTCGAAGGGTGGGGGGACGAGCAGTACTTC. It yields the protein CASSLEGWGDEQYF.